Listed below are T cell receptor beta chains from one sample, sequenced in a study of shared clonotypes between healthy human individuals. Produced via immunoSEQ multiplex PCR; TCRdb's table is partial and in-frame only. The repertoire holds a few million clones, with approximately 94% as singletons. The sample consisted of naive CD4+ T cells sorted from blood. Receptors were obtained from a man aged 18 to 30 in good health. Both conserved end residues are part of each CDR3. Fields, in order: V gene, D gene, J gene, clone size, CDR3 protein, CDR3 DNA. D genes are given only for firm matches. Not all rows give a size; the values are once, few, many and, for expanded clones, a class.

TRBV7-2	.	TRBJ2-5	.	CASSLNRGTQETQYF	TGTGCCAGCAGCTTAAACCGGGGGACCCAAGAGACCCAGTACTTC
TRBV11-2	TRBD2	TRBJ2-5	once	CASSYGLAEETQYF	TGTGCCAGCAGCTACGGACTAGCGGAAGAGACCCAGTACTTC
TRBV5-4	TRBD2	TRBJ2-5	.	CASSRGVEETQYF	TGTGCCAGCAGCCGGGGGGTCGAAGAGACCCAGTACTTC
TRBV6-4	.	TRBJ2-2	.	CASSKNYRDGGELFF	TGTGCCAGCAGCAAAAATTACAGGGATGGCGGGGAGCTGTTTTTT
TRBV7-9	.	TRBJ1-2	.	CASSSWTRREYGYTF	TGTGCCAGCAGCTCCTGGACCCGGAGGGAATATGGCTACACCTTC
TRBV11-3	TRBD2	TRBJ2-7	.	CASSFGEGEQYF	TGTGCCAGCAGCTTTGGGGAGGGCGAGCAGTACTTC
TRBV11-3	TRBD2	TRBJ2-4	.	CASSYGGSGRDIQYF	TGTGCCAGCAGCTATGGGGGGTCAGGGAGGGACATTCAGTACTTC
TRBV11-2	.	TRBJ1-2	.	CASSYRTALGYTF	TGTGCCAGCAGCTACCGGACAGCCCTGGGCTACACCTTC
TRBV5-6	TRBD2	TRBJ2-2	.	CASSLSSGSNTGELFF	TGTGCCAGCAGCTTATCTAGCGGGAGCAACACCGGGGAGCTGTTTTTT
TRBV7-2	.	TRBJ2-5	.	CASSLVVYQETQYF	TGTGCCAGCAGCTTAGTCGTCTATCAAGAGACCCAGTACTTC
TRBV5-6	.	TRBJ2-2	.	CASSDLDSNTGELFF	TGTGCCAGCAGCGACCTAGACTCGAACACCGGGGAGCTGTTTTTT
TRBV11-2	.	TRBJ1-5	.	CASSRTGHSNQPQHF	TGTGCCAGCAGCAGGACGGGGCATAGCAATCAGCCCCAGCATTTT
TRBV9	TRBD2	TRBJ2-3	.	CASSVGTSGVGVDTQYF	TGTGCCAGCAGCGTAGGGACTAGCGGGGTTGGTGTTGATACGCAGTATTTT
TRBV10-3	.	TRBJ2-5	.	CAISGTLEETQYF	TGTGCCATCAGTGGAACTCTAGAAGAGACCCAGTACTTC
TRBV6-1	.	TRBJ1-3	.	CASSEQDSSGNTIYF	TGTGCCAGCAGTGAGCAGGACAGCTCTGGAAACACCATATATTTT
TRBV7-9	TRBD1	TRBJ2-1	.	CASSSYRDRDLYEQFF	TGTGCCAGCAGCTCATACCGGGACAGGGATCTCTATGAGCAGTTCTTC
TRBV5-1	TRBD1	TRBJ1-4	.	CASSASPGQGSEKLFF	TGCGCCAGCAGCGCCTCGCCGGGACAGGGGAGTGAAAAACTGTTTTTT
TRBV5-4	TRBD1	TRBJ1-1	.	CASSLPPGQGPRMNTEAFF	TGTGCCAGCAGCCTTCCTCCCGGACAGGGCCCACGAATGAACACTGAAGCTTTCTTT
TRBV5-1	TRBD1	TRBJ1-1	.	CASSFGQARGPGDAFF	TGCGCCAGCAGCTTTGGACAAGCGAGGGGGCCGGGTGACGCTTTCTTT
TRBV28	TRBD2	TRBJ2-3	.	CASSRAGGSTDTQYF	TGTGCCAGCAGTAGGGCGGGGGGGAGCACAGATACGCAGTATTTT
TRBV5-1	.	TRBJ2-4	.	CASSLDSLLAKNIQYF	TGCGCCAGCAGCTTGGACTCACTCCTAGCCAAAAACATTCAGTACTTC
TRBV28	.	TRBJ1-4	.	CASSFGRRLFF	TGTGCCAGCAGTTTTGGCCGCCGTCTGTTTTTT
TRBV9	TRBD2	TRBJ2-5	.	CASSVVTSGKETQYF	TGTGCCAGCAGCGTAGTTACTAGCGGGAAGGAGACCCAGTACTTC
TRBV19	TRBD1	TRBJ2-1	.	CASSIGTGVGDEQFF	TGTGCCAGTAGTATAGGGACAGGGGTTGGGGATGAGCAGTTCTTC
TRBV5-1	TRBD1	TRBJ2-7	.	CASSPQGTYEQYF	TGCGCCAGCAGCCCACAGGGGACCTACGAGCAGTACTTC
TRBV29-1	.	TRBJ2-2	few	CSAPGELFF	TGCAGCGCCCCGGGGGAGCTGTTTTTT
TRBV5-4	.	TRBJ2-5	few	CASSLGRATERETQYF	TGTGCCAGCAGCTTAGGGCGGGCAACAGAGAGGGAGACCCAGTACTTC
TRBV7-2	.	TRBJ1-2	.	CASSSARGYTF	TGTGCCAGCAGCTCCGCTAGAGGCTACACCTTC
TRBV10-2	TRBD1	TRBJ2-7	.	CASSSHYLRDRGYEQYF	TGCGCCAGCAGTTCACACTACCTCCGGGACAGGGGTTACGAGCAGTACTTC
TRBV29-1	.	TRBJ2-7	.	CSVAKGSPSYEQYF	TGCAGCGTTGCGAAGGGGTCCCCTTCCTACGAGCAGTACTTC